Detailed here is one TCR beta chain. Its specificity is not known. A junction boundary mismatches the germline segment, possibly from a read error. The data belong to a study of blood T cells in healthy people across ages. Findings and caveats of the study: Roughly linearly, TCR beta diversity per million T cells fell as age increased.

CDR1 is ENHRY, CDR2 SYGVKD, per germline. The CDR3 consists of 15 residues. Then a second PCR, running roughly 7 to 12 cycles, was carried out with a sample-barcoded 5' primer and a J-beta primer mix. TCRdb analysed the 5' RACE reads with MiXCR anew, one entry per CDR3 protein. The table records 1.5 million or so distinct CDR3 sequences, approximately 42% of them present only once. Sequencing input: blood. This TCR was recovered from a woman aged 18-29 years in good health. The rearrangement joins TRBV10-3 to TRBJ1-2, with a possible D match to TRBD1 (5 bases). CDR3 region: CAISAGGALGYGYTF. The CDR3 DNA is TGTGCCATCAGTGCAGGAGGGGCCCTTGGCTATGGTTACACCTTC.